Described below is a single T cell receptor beta chain sequence and its context. Followed over time, Seattle patients had been enrolled while infection was active. Per the original data handling: It was from reference gene primer amplification that nucleated cell counts were estimated. Sequencing was performed with immunoSEQ multiplex PCR; in TCRdb, only in-frame clones are kept and a portion is missing. D and trimming come from the DNA, and the V and J calls and clone size come from that table. In the table there are about 420,000 clones, 70% to 90% of which are singletons. Germline CDR1 SEHNR, CDR2 FQNEAQ (reference sequence). V lost 5 bases and J 2 bases, leaving 13 bases between the germline ends. This CDR3 is built from 14 residues. The entry originates in a study of blood T cell repertoires in COVID-19.

The clonotype comes from a man aged 18 to 29 with COVID-19, enrolled during active disease. V usage is TRBV7-9 and J usage is TRBJ2-7; TRBD2 might be the D (5 bases). Sequencing was performed on peripheral blood. CDR3 sequence: CASSPGRGTYEQYF. CDR3 nucleotide sequence: TGTGCCAGCAGCCCCGGACGGGGAACCTACGAGCAGTACTTC.